This T cell receptor beta chain was recovered during a study of OX40 agonist ivuxolimab in advanced cancers. A note on the overall study: Ivuxolimab, which targeted the costimulatory receptor OX40 (CD134), was an agonistic, fully human IgG2 monoclonal antibody. Partial responses occurred in three dose-escalation patients: two with cutaneous melanoma and one with hepatocellular carcinoma. Prior anti-PD-1, anti-PD-L1 or anti-CTLA-4 therapy was permitted, and about 40% of dose-escalation patients had received checkpoint inhibitors. The paper describes the monotherapy dose-escalation part (N of about 47 patients) of the phase I trial of ivuxolimab. Intravenous ivuxolimab was administered to patients every 2 weeks at six dose levels: 0.01, 0.1, 0.3, 1.5, 3 and 10 mg/kg. Of the 50 or so patients in dose escalation, 19 had hepatocellular carcinoma, about 15 had melanoma, 9 had renal cell carcinoma and 9 had head and neck cancer. The purpose of peripheral TCRbeta sequencing was to test whether ivuxolimab changed TCR sequence diversity and led to clonal T-cell expansion. In the dose-escalation cohort, roughly four fifths of patients were male, and the mean age was about 55 years, with a range of 23 to 79. Summary of the overall study and its limitations: After ivuxolimab, more expanded clones were found on average in CD8+ T cells than in CD4+ T cells. In the 0.1-3.0 mg/kg groups, partial responders had among the lowest normalized peripheral clonal expansion, particularly in CD8+ T cells. At doses from 0.1 to 3.0 mg/kg, clonal expansion was seen in both CD4+ and CD8+ blood T cells between baseline and week 6. Low levels of normalized T-cell clonal expansion were also shown by some nonresponding patients. Antigen specificity was not determined for the clonally expanded peripheral T cells.

CDR1 and CDR2, looked up from the germline V gene, are SGHVS and FNYEAQ. Relative to germline, V is 4 bases shorter and J is 0 bases shorter, with 13 bases between their ends. Taken from cysteine to phenylalanine, the CDR3 has 17 residues. The only DNA kept is the CDR3, 51 bases in frame from the first base. The trial excluded patients who had a history of autoimmune disease or who were on systemic immunosuppression. Peripheral blood for TCR sequencing was collected from all dose cohorts at baseline, on cycle 4 day 1, and on cycle 7 day 1. The samples were taken from a phase I, first-in-human, multicenter, open-label dose-escalation trial of ivuxolimab. Adults with locally advanced or metastatic head and neck squamous cell, hepatocellular, melanoma or renal cell carcinoma were enrolled in the trial. Before TCR sequencing, CD4+ T cells and CD8+ T cells from peripheral blood were sorted into separate populations.

With regard to this clone: Its specific antigen is unknown. No clone much larger than this one lies a single base away; base qualities are absent.

Genomic DNA was extracted from sorted cells for sequencing of the TCRbeta CDR3 region. The immunoSEQ Assay was used for sequencing of TCRbeta CDR3 regions. The clones in this table, taken by TCRdb from immuneACCESS, are in-frame only. Not every clone is retained; where verified, under half of the shortfall comes from an unresolved V gene, and the cause of the rest is unknown. The sample table holds about 73,000 clones, of which roughly nine tenths were seen once. 0.44% of the sample is taken by the ten largest. The chain is encoded by TRBV7-6 joined to TRBJ2-6; the D gene assignment is ambiguous. The receptor's source is an adult with an advanced solid tumor such as melanoma, head and neck, liver or kidney cancer. The source material was CD4+ or CD8+ T cells sorted from blood, sampled in a trial of the OX40 agonist ivuxolimab. CDR3 protein: CASSSKSVLSGANVLTF. The bases read TGTGCCAGCAGCTCCAAGTCGGTTCTCTCTGGGGCCAACGTCCTGACTTTC.